The TCR beta chain described here comes from a study of blood T cell repertoires in COVID-19. On the study more broadly: Some COVID-19 samples were acute and others convalescent; all came from the United States, Italy and Spain. The analysed material was cDNA or gDNA that came from T cells, B-cell-depleted T cells, or PBMCs.

Study processing details: It was from reference gene primer amplification that nucleated cell counts were estimated. Measured with immunoSEQ multiplex PCR; TCRdb has only the in-frame clones, and not every one. The V and J calls and clone size come from that table; D and trimming were worked out from the DNA. The sample consists of 200,000 to 250,000 clones, around 80% of them appearing once. CDR3 length: 14 amino acids. CDR1 and CDR2 (germline): MNHEY, SVGAGI. V was pared by 4 bases and J by 3 bases, with 12 bases between. The V gene is TRBV6-5, the J gene TRBJ1-1; a possible D gene is TRBD1 (5 bases). This TCR was recovered from a woman over 75 with acute or convalescent COVID-19. Sequenced input: peripheral blood. CDR3 loop: CASSWGREDTEAFF. The CDR3 DNA follows: TGTGCCAGCAGTTGGGGCAGGGAAGACACTGAAGCTTTCTTT.